Following are 27 T cell receptor beta chains from one sample sequenced in a study of cytomegalovirus exposure and HLA in healthy donors (dated by TCRdb to about 2017). Library method: the immunoSEQ multiplex PCR assay. For the multiplex PCR, a mixture combining 60 forward primers for TCR Vbeta segments and 13 reverse primers for TCR Jbeta segments was used. The table was pulled from immuneACCESS by TCRdb, which kept in-frame rearrangements only. Such tables lose some clones; where checked, under half of the loss comes from unresolved V genes, and the rest has no known cause. This sample lists 90,000 to 150,000 clones; about three fifths were detected once. In total, the top ten clones hold 10% of the sample. Sequences were obtained from PBMCs. These receptors were obtained from a man aged 35 to 55 in good health and CMV-seropositive.

The rearrangement uses TRBV5-6 and TRBJ1-2; 7 bases map to TRBD1. V was clipped by 4 bases and J by 3 bases; unmatched bases: 12. The CDR3 extends over 16 amino acids. Germline values: CDR1 SGHDT, CDR2 YYEEEE. Written as DNA, the CDR3 is TGTGCCAGCAGCACTCCGGGACAGTCCTATCACTATGGCTACACCTTC. The encoded protein is CASSTPGQSYHYGYTF.

This clone was counted a few times. The chain joins TRBV11-2 to TRBJ1-1, with 8 bases fitting TRBD1. The CDR3 runs 14 residues. The trim removed 7 bases at V and 4 bases at J, leaving 8 bases unmatched. The germline CDR1 and CDR2 sequences are SGHAT and FQNNGV. The CDR3, as DNA: TGTGCCAGCACCTTCCTAGGACAGGGCACTGAAGCTTTCTTT. This encodes CASTFLGQGTEAFF.

This clone has only a few counts. The gene calls are TRBV6-1 and TRBJ2-2; a weak D match, TRBD1 (6 bases). In germline, CDR1 is MNHNS, CDR2 SASEGT. The CDR3 contains 15 residues. V lost 4 bases and J 1 base, leaving 10 bases between the germline ends. In DNA, the CDR3 is TGTGCCAGCAGTGCGGTGACAGGGAACACCGGGGAGCTGTTTTTT. It translates to CASSAVTGNTGELFF.

There are a few counts of this clone. V gene TRBV9 combines with J gene TRBJ2-5; D gene uncertain. CDR3 length equals 12 residues. The V end was cut by 4 bases, the J end by 3 bases, with 7 bases between. CDR1 and CDR2 (germline): SGDLS, YYNGEE. The CDR3 region is CASSPSEETQYF. As DNA, the CDR3 is TGTGCCAGCAGCCCCTCTGAAGAGACCCAGTACTTC.

The chain couples TRBV5-1 to TRBJ1-2; weak D call: TRBD1 (6 bases). CDR3 length: 16 amino acids. V dropped 2 bases and J dropped 3 bases, with 17 bases sitting between them. Germline CDR1 SGHRS, CDR2 YFSETQ. CDR3 region: CASSLTPGERDYGYTF. Here the CDR3 DNA reads TGCGCCAGCAGCTTAACCCCAGGGGAAAGGGACTATGGCTACACCTTC.

The chain carries TRBV28 and TRBJ1-4, with a weak D call TRBD1 (5 bases). Germline CDR1 reads MDHEN; CDR2 reads SYDVKM. The CDR3 is 15 amino acids. The V end was cut by 4 bases, the J end by 7 bases, with 16 bases between. CDR3 in amino acids: CASSSGLGLGEKLFF. CDR3 coding DNA: TGTGCCAGCAGTTCAGGTTTGGGGCTCGGTGAAAAACTGTTTTTT.

The genes are TRBV7-9 and TRBJ1-2; D remains unclear. Trimming removed 2 bases at V and 6 bases at J, with 13 bases between. The CDR3 sequence is 14 residues long. CDR1 SEHNR and CDR2 FQNEAQ come from the germline V gene (reference sequence). The CDR3 DNA sequence: TGTGCCAGCAGCTTAAAGCGGAGGGAGCATGGCTACACCTTC. As protein: CASSLKRREHGYTF.

The V call is TRBV5-1, the J call TRBJ1-2; possible D gene TRBD1, 6 bases. The CDR3 sequence is 13 residues long. Germline CDR1 reads SGHRS; CDR2 reads YFSETQ. Trimming removed 0 bases at V and 3 bases at J, with 6 bases between. Here the CDR3 reads CASSLGTDYGYTF. In DNA, the CDR3 is TGCGCCAGCAGCTTGGGGACAGACTATGGCTACACCTTC.

This clone showed up just a few times. This rearrangement joins TRBV4-1 to TRBJ1-4; D is perhaps TRBD1 (6 bases). V dropped 1 base and J dropped 8 bases, with 11 bases sitting between them. Per germline, CDR1 MGHRA and CDR2 YSYEKL. The CDR3 loop spans 14 amino acids. The CDR3 nucleotides read TGCGCCAGCAGCCAAGTCAGGACAGCCGAAAAACTGTTTTTT. Its translation: CASSQVRTAEKLFF.

The rearrangement links TRBV9 to TRBJ1-1; the match to TRBD1 covers 7 bases. CDR3 length: 15 residues. Per germline, CDR1 SGDLS and CDR2 YYNGEE. V dropped 1 base and J dropped 0; count of bases not matched to a gene: 3. Here the CDR3 reads CASSVQGVMNTEAFF. In DNA, the CDR3 is TGTGCCAGCAGCGTACAGGGGGTTATGAACACTGAAGCTTTCTTT.

This chain connects TRBV7-2 to TRBJ2-7, with D possibly matching TRBD1 (6 bases). The CDR3 contains 15 residues. The V end lost 1 base, the J end lost 2 bases, and 12 bases lay between the germline ends. CDR1 is SGHTA and CDR2 is FQGNSA in the germline V gene. The CDR3 nucleotides are TGTGCCAGCAGCTTAGGAGGGGGTGGGACCTACGAGCAGTACTTC. It translates to CASSLGGGGTYEQYF.

V usage is TRBV6-5 and J usage is TRBJ2-2, with TRBD1 identical over 10 bases. This CDR3 is built from 14 residues. The V gene's germline CDR1 is MNHEY and CDR2 SVGAGI. The trim removed 8 bases at V and 7 bases at J, leaving 7 bases unmatched. CDR3 DNA: TGTGCCAGCCAGAGGACAGGGGGGTTCGGGGAGCTGTTTTTT. This sequence encodes CASQRTGGFGELFF.

The chain carries TRBV12-5 and TRBJ1-6; D unresolved. The CDR3 sequence is 15 residues long. Germline lookup yields CDR1 LGHNT and CDR2 FRNRAP. V was cut by 0 bases and J by 5 bases, with 8 bases left in between. The CDR3, as DNA: TGTGCTAGTGGTTTGGTTCGAGGGAATAATTCACCCCTCCACTTT. Its protein product is CASGLVRGNNSPLHF.

The genes are TRBV30 and TRBJ2-5; D not resolved. Germline lookup yields CDR1 GTSNPN and CDR2 SVGIG (reference sequence). This CDR3 comprises 14 residues. V was cut by 4 bases and J by 2 bases, with 14 bases left in between. CDR3 region: CAWNRNYPQETQYF. CDR3 sequence (DNA): TGTGCCTGGAATCGCAACTACCCTCAAGAGACCCAGTACTTC.

The V and J genes are TRBV11-2 and TRBJ2-3, with 13 bases aligning to TRBD2. Losses at the gene ends were 1 base for V and 2 bases for J; bases not matched to a gene: 3. CDR3 length: 17 amino acids. CDR1 is SGHAT and CDR2 is FQNNGV in the germline V gene. The CDR3 spells CASSLVGLAGPTDTQYF. The DNA of the CDR3 is TGTGCCAGCAGCTTAGTGGGACTAGCGGGACCCACAGATACGCAGTATTTT.

The genes are TRBV5-1 and TRBJ2-7; TRBD1 aligns across 11 bases. There are 15 residues in the CDR3. Unmatched junction bases numbered 11, after V lost 7 bases and J lost 5 bases. The germline CDR1 and CDR2 sequences are SGHRS and YFSETQ. Here the CDR3 reads CASSPRTGGFHEQYF. As DNA, the CDR3 is TGCGCCAGCTCGCCACGGACAGGGGGCTTTCACGAGCAGTACTTC.

The chain is built from TRBV2 and TRBJ2-1, with D perhaps TRBD1 (6 bases). The CDR3 covers 12 residues. The germline CDR1 and CDR2 sequences are SNHLY and FYNNEI. V shed 8 bases and J shed 8 bases, with 13 bases lying between them. The CDR3 loop reads CASDMTGDEQFF. The CDR3 DNA reads TGTGCCAGCGACATGACAGGTGATGAGCAGTTCTTC.

V is TRBV15 and J is TRBJ2-1, with 9 bases lining up with TRBD1. J was trimmed by 10 bases and V by 3 bases; bases with no gene match: 13. This CDR3 region has 16 residues. Germline V CDR1 and CDR2: LNHNV, YYDKDF (reference sequence). The CDR3: CATSRDRDRAHWEQFF. The CDR3 nucleotides read TGTGCCACCAGCAGGGATCGGGACAGGGCCCATTGGGAGCAGTTCTTC.

The rearrangement joins TRBV7-3 to TRBJ2-1; maybe TRBD2 (6 bases). The CDR3 runs 16 residues. V shed 5 bases and J shed 6 bases, with 20 bases lying between them. Germline CDR1 reads SGHTA; CDR2 reads FQGTGA. In nucleotides, the CDR3 is TGTGCCAGCAGCAAAGCTAACCATCCCGGGGGCAATGAGCAGTTCTTC. It translates to CASSKANHPGGNEQFF. The entire variable domain, with the rest obtained from reference TRBV7-3 and TRBJ2-1, is as follows: GAGVSQTPSNKVTEKGKYVELRCDPISGHTALYWYRQSLGQGPEFLIYFQGTGAADDSGLPNDRFFAVRPEGSVSTLKIQRTERGDSAVYLCASSKANHPGGNEQFFGPGTRLTVL.

The chain employs TRBV19 and TRBJ2-5; 8 bases fit TRBD1. With V trimmed by 4 bases and J by 5 bases, 6 bases remained unmatched. Per the germline V gene, CDR1 is LNHDA and CDR2 is SQIVND (reference sequence). CDR3 length: 14 amino acids. In nucleotides, the CDR3 is TGTGCCAGTAGTACCAAACAGGGGGAGGAGACCCAGTACTTC. This encodes CASSTKQGEETQYF.

The V and J genes are TRBV9 and TRBJ2-7; D is perhaps TRBD2 (6 bases). V lost 4 bases and J lost 2, with 16 bases in between. CDR1 and CDR2 (germline): SGDLS, YYNGEE. The CDR3 spans 15 residues. The CDR3 DNA reads as TGTGCCAGCAGCTCTTCCGGGACTTTGCCCTACGAGCAGTACTTC. It encodes CASSSSGTLPYEQYF. Complete variable domain (other parts from reference TRBV9 and TRBJ2-7): DSGVTQTPKHLITATGQRVTLRCSPRSGDLSVYWYQQSLDQGLQFLIQYYNGEERAKGNILERFSAQQFPDLHSELNLSSLELGDSALYFCASSSSGTLPYEQYFGPGTRLTVT.

V and J are TRBV4-1 and TRBJ2-2; 8 positions match TRBD2. The CDR3 contains 19 residues. In germline, CDR1 is MGHRA, CDR2 YSYEKL. V lost 0 bases to trimming and J lost 0 bases; unmatched junction nucleotides: 9. The CDR3 reads CASSQDEGGRPSNTGELFF. CDR3 nucleotides: TGCGCCAGCAGCCAAGATGAGGGCGGGAGGCCCTCGAACACCGGGGAGCTGTTTTTT.

The V and J genes are TRBV18 and TRBJ2-3, with TRBD2 matching over 7 bases. Germline CDR1 KGHSH, CDR2 LQKENI. The CDR3 contains 16 residues. With V trimmed by 3 bases and J by 0 bases, 6 bases remained unmatched. CDR3 sequence (DNA): TGTGCCAGCTCACCCCCCGGGGGGTTTAGCACAGATACGCAGTATTTT. It specifies CASSPPGGFSTDTQYF.

The chain uses TRBV14 and TRBJ2-6; TRBD1 is a possible D gene (6 bases). Germline CDR1 reads SGHDN; CDR2 reads FVKESK. The CDR3 extends over 17 amino acids. With 4 bases removed from V and 0 bases from J, the gap between germline ends came to 13 bases. The CDR3 protein is CASSRGTFVSGANVLTF. CDR3 bases: TGTGCCAGCAGCCGAGGGACATTTGTCTCTGGGGCCAACGTCCTGACTTTC.

This chain connects TRBV9 to TRBJ2-5; D might be TRBD1 (5 bases). Germline V lookup: CDR1 SGDLS, CDR2 YYNGEE. Trimming cost V 0 bases and J 3 bases, with 6 bases left between them. This CDR3 is 13 amino acids long. This CDR3 reads CASSVAREETQYF. CDR3 bases: TGTGCCAGCAGCGTAGCCAGGGAAGAGACCCAGTACTTC.

This clone appeared a single time. This rearrangement joins TRBV11-2 to TRBJ1-1, with D possibly being TRBD1 (6 bases). Germline V gene lookup returns CDR1 SGHAT and CDR2 FQNNGV. V shed 0 bases and J shed 7 bases, with 9 bases lying between them. The CDR3 has 13 residues. CDR3 protein: CASSLDGQLEAFF. The CDR3 DNA reads TGTGCCAGCAGCTTAGACGGACAGCTTGAAGCTTTCTTT. Full variable domain (outside the CDR3, taken from reference TRBV11-2 and TRBJ1-1): EAGVAQSPRYKIIEKRQSVAFWCNPISGHATLYWYQQILGQGPKLLIQFQNNGVVDDSQLPKDRFSAERLKGVDSTLKIQPAKLEDSAVYLCASSLDGQLEAFFGQGTRLTVV.

CDR3 DNA: TGTGCCAGCAGCGTAGGGCTAGCGGGGGGCAATACGCAGTATTTT. Amino acid sequence: CASSVGLAGGNTQYF. This sequence joins TRBV9 and TRBJ2-3; 11 nucleotides match TRBD2. V lost 0 bases to trimming and J lost 7 bases; unmatched junction nucleotides: 4. Per germline, CDR1 SGDLS and CDR2 YYNGEE. The CDR3 loop spans 15 amino acids.